The 19 T cell receptor beta chains presented below share a single source sample, sequenced in a study of cytomegalovirus exposure and HLA in healthy donors. PCR used 60 Vbeta primers and 13 Jbeta primers. Method: immunoSEQ multiplex PCR; TCRdb's copy keeps in-frame clones and lacks some. The sample holds roughly 150,000 clones, 75% seen once. Material for sequencing was PBMCs. These TCRs come from a man younger than 35 in good health and CMV-seropositive.

This clone appeared a single time. The rearrangement joins TRBV27 to TRBJ1-2; 8 bases line up with TRBD1. Per germline, CDR1 MNHEY and CDR2 SMNVEV (reference sequence). The CDR3 is 15 amino acids. Trimming at V came to 3 bases and at J to 1 base, leaving 4 bases not matched to a gene. In nucleotides, the CDR3 is TGTGCCAGCAGTTTGGGACAGGCTGATAACTATGGCTACACCTTC. It yields the protein CASSLGQADNYGYTF.

The gene calls are TRBV7-9 and TRBJ2-1; D is possibly TRBD2 (5 bases). The CDR3 totals 16 residues. Germline V gene data show CDR1 as SEHNR and CDR2 as FQNEAQ (reference sequence). Between the trimmed V and J ends, which lost 5 bases and 1 base, there was a span of 15 bases. The CDR3 DNA sequence: TGTGCCAGCAGCCCCCCGACTACACGATCCTACAATGAGCAGTTCTTC. Its protein is CASSPPTTRSYNEQFF.

V and J are TRBV9 and TRBJ1-1; TRBD1 is a possible D gene (5 bases). V shed 4 bases and J shed 6 bases, with 16 bases lying between them. CDR1 is SGDLS, CDR2 YYNGEE, per germline. The CDR3 is 14 residues long. The CDR3 nucleotides read TGTGCCAGCAGCATCAGCGGGGGGATGGCTGAAGCTTTCTTT. Its protein product is CASSISGGMAEAFF. Complete variable domain (other parts from reference TRBV9 and TRBJ1-1): DSGVTQTPKHLITATGQRVTLRCSPRSGDLSVYWYQQSLDQGLQFLIQYYNGEERAKGNILERFSAQQFPDLHSELNLSSLELGDSALYFCASSISGGMAEAFFGQGTRLTVV.

This chain uses TRBV9 with TRBJ2-3, with 7 bases lining up with TRBD2. CDR1 is SGDLS and CDR2 is YYNGEE in the germline V gene. V shed 1 base and J 2 bases; nucleotides not matched to a gene: 4. This CDR3 contains 15 residues. CDR3: CASSVRLAVTDTQYF. The CDR3 nucleotides are TGTGCCAGCAGCGTACGGCTAGCGGTCACAGATACGCAGTATTTT.

As DNA, the CDR3 is TGTGCCAGCAGTCCCACTAGCGGGAGGTTAGTTTTACCAAACAATGAGCAGTTCTTC. Translated: CASSPTSGRLVLPNNEQFF. The V gene is TRBV5-6, the J gene TRBJ2-1; 12 nucleotides line up with TRBD2. The CDR3 contains 19 residues. Trimming cost V 5 bases and J 5 bases; bases outside gene matches: 17. The V gene's germline CDR1 is SGHDT and CDR2 YYEEEE.

The V gene is TRBV5-1, the J gene TRBJ2-1; TRBD2 aligns across 10 bases. Per germline, CDR1 SGHRS and CDR2 YFSETQ. The CDR3 length is 15 residues. After removal of 3 bases from V and 8 bases from J, the junction contained 8 bases not matched to a gene. The CDR3 protein is CASSSSSGGVDEQFF. For the CDR3, the DNA is TGCGCCAGCAGCTCTTCTAGCGGGGGTGTCGATGAGCAGTTCTTC. The full variable domain, in which reference TRBV5-1 and TRBJ2-1 provide the parts outside the CDR3, is KAGVTQTPRYLIKTRGQQVTLSCSPISGHRSVSWYQQTPGQGLQFLFEYFSETQRNKGNFPGRFSGRQFSNSRSEMNVSTLELGDSALYLCASSSSSGGVDEQFFGPGTRLTVL.

About this clone itself: Germline and junction disagree at one end, which may indicate a read error. This chain connects TRBV7-9 to TRBJ2-7; 14 bases line up with TRBD2. The V gene's germline CDR1 is SEHNR and CDR2 FQNEAQ (reference sequence). This CDR3 is 17 amino acids long. The DNA of the CDR3 is TGTTCCAGCAGCTTAGATGGGGGACTAGCGGGAGTGGGCGAGCAGTACTTC. Translated: CSSSLDGGLAGVGEQYF.

This clone was detected once. The chain employs TRBV29-1 and TRBJ2-5, with 8 bases lining up with TRBD2. Germline CDR1 is SQVTM and CDR2 is ANQGSEA. J was trimmed by 5 bases and V by 4 bases; bases with no gene match: 15. The length of the CDR3 is 16 residues. CDR3 protein: CSVGDSRGRRGETQYF. The CDR3 nucleotides read TGCAGCGTTGGTGATTCTCGCGGGAGGCGAGGGGAGACCCAGTACTTC.

V and J are TRBV7-8 and TRBJ2-7, with 9 bases lining up with TRBD1. This CDR3 has 15 amino acids. From germline, CDR1 is SGHVS and CDR2 FQNEAQ. V was pared by 3 bases and J by 6 bases, with 9 bases of the junction left unmatched. The chain's CDR3 is CASSFSGTGSREQYF. CDR3 DNA: TGTGCCAGCAGCTTCTCCGGGACAGGGTCCCGCGAGCAGTACTTC.

The chain joins TRBV28 to TRBJ1-5; no clear D gene. In germline, CDR1 is MDHEN, CDR2 SYDVKM. There are 14 residues in the CDR3. V shed 3 bases and J shed 1 base, with 7 bases lying between them. The CDR3 reads CASSFPRSNQPQHF. Here the CDR3 DNA reads TGTGCCAGCAGTTTCCCACGGAGCAATCAGCCCCAGCATTTT.

This rearrangement joins TRBV28 to TRBJ1-4; 9 positions match TRBD1. Germline-derived CDR1 and CDR2 are MDHEN and SYDVKM. This CDR3 has 17 amino acids. After removal of 5 bases from V and 6 bases from J, the junction contained 13 bases not matched to a gene. Written as DNA, the CDR3 is TGTGCCAGCAGTCCCGGACAGGGGCAAATATGGTATGAAAAACTGTTTTTT. Amino acids: CASSPGQGQIWYEKLFF.

This clone occurred a few times. This chain links TRBV9 with TRBJ2-3, with a tentative D call TRBD2 (5 bases). CDR3 length equals 16 residues. Germline values: CDR1 SGDLS, CDR2 YYNGEE. With 0 bases removed from V and 2 bases from J, the gap between germline ends came to 13 bases. The CDR3, as DNA: TGTGCCAGCAGCGTAGTACCGGGGTTGAACACAGATACGCAGTATTTT. Protein product: CASSVVPGLNTDTQYF.

V and J are TRBV5-6 and TRBJ2-3; TRBD2 is a possible D gene (5 bases). CDR1 and CDR2 (germline): SGHDT, YYEEEE. V lost 0 bases to trimming and J lost 6 bases, with 14 bases between them. The CDR3 has 15 amino acids. CDR3 region: CASSLVSGFMDTQYF. The CDR3 nucleotides are TGTGCCAGCAGCTTGGTATCGGGGTTTATGGATACGCAGTATTTT.

The gene calls are TRBV19 and TRBJ1-1, with D possibly matching TRBD1 (6 bases). Germline V gene lookup returns CDR1 LNHDA and CDR2 SQIVND (reference sequence). The V end lost 3 bases, the J end lost 6 bases, and 11 bases lay between the germline ends. This CDR3 has 13 residues. The CDR3 region is CASSILQGSEAFF. The CDR3 DNA follows: TGTGCCAGTAGTATTTTACAGGGATCTGAAGCTTTCTTT.

This sequence joins TRBV5-4 and TRBJ1-1; D might be TRBD1 (6 bases). The CDR3 spans 13 residues. Germline assignment: CDR1 SGHNT and CDR2 YYREEE (reference sequence). Trimming shortened V by 1 base and J by 8 bases, and 12 bases separated the two germline ends. For the CDR3, the DNA is TGTGCCAGCAGCTTGAATCGAGGGGGAGAAGCTTTCTTT. Amino acid sequence: CASSLNRGGEAFF.

The chain joins TRBV9 to TRBJ2-2, with a weak D call TRBD1 (6 bases). Trimming left V 4 bases short and J 5 bases short, with 12 bases between. The germline CDR1 and CDR2 sequences are SGDLS and YYNGEE. The CDR3 runs to 14 residues. The CDR3 is CASSLRGGTGELFF. The CDR3 DNA reads TGTGCCAGCAGCCTAAGAGGGGGAACCGGGGAGCTGTTTTTT.

This chain uses TRBV11-2 with TRBJ1-2; 10 nucleotides align to TRBD1. The J segment lost 5 bases and the V segment lost 3 bases, leaving 3 bases of the junction unmatched. From germline, CDR1 is SGHAT and CDR2 FQNNGV. There are 14 residues in the CDR3. CDR3 protein: CASSLGQGIYGYTF. The CDR3 DNA is TGTGCCAGCAGCTTGGGACAGGGGATATATGGCTACACCTTC.

The rearrangement links TRBV18 to TRBJ2-1, with D possibly matching TRBD2 (6 bases). Germline-derived CDR1 and CDR2 are KGHSH and LQKENI. V lost 2 bases to trimming and J lost 7 bases, with 18 bases between them. The CDR3 spans 16 residues. The CDR3, as DNA: TGTGCCAGCTCACCAGATGGACCGCCGGCGGGGAATGAGCAGTTCTTC. Amino acid sequence: CASSPDGPPAGNEQFF.

This chain links TRBV5-6 with TRBJ2-1; a weak D match, TRBD2 (6 bases). The CDR3 is made up of 14 amino acids. The germline CDR1 and CDR2 sequences are SGHDT and YYEEEE. V was shortened by 5 bases and J by 10 bases, with 19 bases between the two germline ends. This chain's CDR3 is CASRLGTPVGEQFF. The CDR3 nucleotides are TGTGCCAGCAGACTCGGGACTCCCGTTGGCGAGCAGTTCTTC.